This is a list of T cell receptor beta chains from one sample in a study of cytomegalovirus exposure and HLA in healthy donors. TCRdb keeps only in-frame clones here, not all; method: immunoSEQ multiplex PCR. The sample holds 77,000 or so clones; about 80% are singletons and the top ten take roughly 7.2%. The sample consisted of PBMCs. The receptors originated from a middle-aged woman in good health and CMV-seronegative. Each CDR3 is given with its conserved first and last residue. D genes are given only for firm matches. The size field is filled for only some rows; it gives once, few, many or a size class.

>.|TRBV28|TRBJ2-3|TRBD2
TGTGCCAGCAGGACGGGGGGAGGAGATACGCAGTATTTT
CASRTGGGDTQYF
>.|TRBV6-1|TRBJ1-4|.
TGTGCCAGCAGTGAATGGGGCGTAGCTAATGAAAAACTGTTTTTT
CASSEWGVANEKLFF
>.|TRBV11-1|TRBJ2-5|.
TGTGCCAGCAGCTTCGGTGGGGGCTTCCAAGAGACCCAGTACTTC
CASSFGGGFQETQYF
>.|TRBV19|TRBJ2-1|.
TGTGCCAGTAGTCTAAGCCCCATCTTAGGGGATGAGCAGTTCTTC
CASSLSPILGDEQFF
>few|TRBV28|TRBJ2-3|.
TGTGCCAGCAGTTTATTGGGTCGTCGGGGGAACACAGATACGCAGTATTTT
CASSLLGRRGNTDTQYF
>.|TRBV28|TRBJ2-2|.
TGTGCCAGCAGTTTATGGGCGGTCACCGGGGAGCTGTTTTTT
CASSLWAVTGELFF
>.|TRBV27|TRBJ1-5|.
TGTGCCAGCAGTTTATCGAAGGGGGTTAGCAATCAGCCCCAGCATTTT
CASSLSKGVSNQPQHF
>once|TRBV10-3|TRBJ2-2|.
TGTGCCATCAGTGATTCAGGGGCAGGGACCGGGGAGCTGTTTTTT
CAISDSGAGTGELFF
>.|TRBV27|TRBJ1-2|TRBD1
TGTGCCAGCAGTTCCTGGCGGGACAGGGTTTTTCTCTATGGCTACACCTTC
CASSSWRDRVFLYGYTF
>.|TRBV14|TRBJ1-6|TRBD1
TGTGCCAGCAGCCCCGGGACAGCCAATTCACCCCTCCACTTT
CASSPGTANSPLHF
>few|TRBV7-3|TRBJ1-1|.
TGTGCCAGCAGCTTAAAAGGGGACACTGAAGCTTTCTTT
CASSLKGDTEAFF
>.|TRBV6-1|TRBJ2-1|.
TGTGCCAGCAGTGAAGGTAACTCCTACAATGAGCAGTTCTTC
CASSEGNSYNEQFF
>.|TRBV10-3|TRBJ2-1|TRBD2
TGTGCCATCAGTGAGTCGCCCCCTAGCGGGGGGGGTGAGCAGTTCTTC
CAISESPPSGGGEQFF
>once|TRBV11-1|TRBJ2-1|TRBD1
TGTGCCAGCAGCAAGGGACAGGGCTACAATGAGCAGTTCTTC
CASSKGQGYNEQFF
>.|TRBV6-5|TRBJ1-1|.
TGTGCCAGCGAACGGGTACAGAACACTGAAGCTTTCTTT
CASERVQNTEAFF
>once|TRBV5-4|TRBJ1-3|.
TGTGCCAGCAGCTTGGATCCCGGGGGGGCTTCTGGAAACACCATATATTTT
CASSLDPGGASGNTIYF
>.|TRBV7-8|TRBJ1-2|.
TGTGCCAGCAGCTTAGTGCAGGGACTGGGCTCGTTGGGCTACACCTTC
CASSLVQGLGSLGYTF
>few|TRBV7-8|TRBJ2-7|.
TGTGCCAGCAGCAACGGGAGATCGGGCTACGAGCAGTACTTC
CASSNGRSGYEQYF
>few|TRBV2|TRBJ1-1|.
TGTGCCAGCAGTGATGTCAGGGTTGGAGACACTGAAGCTTTCTTT
CASSDVRVGDTEAFF
>.|TRBV6-1|TRBJ1-2|TRBD1
TGTGCCAGCAGTTCGACAGGGGGAAACTATGGCTACACCTTC
CASSSTGGNYGYTF